The 2 T cell receptor beta chains presented below share a single source sample, sequenced in a study of blood T cells in healthy people across ages. Alongside a J-beta primer mix, a sample-barcoded 5' primer served in a second PCR lasting about 7 to 12 cycles. From the 5' RACE reads, TCRdb called clonotypes with MiXCR, one entry per CDR3 protein. The profile shows around 2 million distinct CDR3 sequences, around 40% of them singletons. Sequencing was performed on blood. These receptors were collected from a human donor in good health.

This clonotype was counted only a few times. The genes are TRBV28 and TRBJ1-5, with 9 bases fitting TRBD1. V shed 3 bases and J 1 base; nucleotides not matched to a gene: 7. Germline lookup yields CDR1 MDHEN and CDR2 SYDVKM. The CDR3 is made up of 17 amino acids. The CDR3 nucleotides read TGTGCCAGCAGTTTGTATCAGGACAGGGGCAGCAATCAGCCCCAGCATTTT. Its translation: CASSLYQDRGSNQPQHF.

This clonotype was recorded once. V is TRBV5-1 and J is TRBJ1-1, with 11 bases that match TRBD1. This CDR3 comprises 15 residues. The germline V gene encodes CDR1 SGHRS and CDR2 YFSETQ. J was trimmed by 6 bases and V by 5 bases; bases with no gene match: 9. CDR3 protein: CASSRTGGLTAEAFF. In DNA form, the CDR3 reads TGCGCCAGCAGTCGGACAGGGGGCTTGACTGCTGAAGCTTTCTTT.